The clone carrying this TCR beta chain was observed a handful of times. Using immunoSEQ multiplex PCR, the repertoire was profiled, and TCRdb retains in-frame clones only, with some absent. The top ten hold roughly 1.5% of the sample, which has 65,000 to 85,000 clones, approximately 91% seen once. The sample belongs to a study of T cell changes during pregnancy in multiple sclerosis. The length of the CDR3 is 12 residues. Germline V lookup: CDR1 GTSNPN, CDR2 SVGIG (reference sequence). V was trimmed by 5 bases and J by 0 bases, leaving 8 bases between them. This clonotype was obtained from a female donor with multiple sclerosis, enrolled in a pregnancy study. V gene TRBV30 combines with J gene TRBJ2-7, with D perhaps matching TRBD1 (6 bases). Sample: peripheral blood, taken in the third trimester of pregnancy. The CDR3 sequence is CAWGQLSYEQYF. The DNA of the CDR3 is TGTGCCTGGGGACAGCTCTCCTACGAGCAGTACTTC. Supplemented by reference TRBV30 and TRBJ2-7, the full variable domain reads SQTIHQWPATLVQPVGSPLSLECTVEGTSNPNLYWYRQAAGRGLQLLFYSVGIGQISSEVPQNLSASRPQDRQFILSSKKLLLSDSGFYLCAWGQLSYEQYFGPGTRLTVT.